This TCR beta chain was observed in a study of cytomegalovirus exposure and HLA in healthy donors. Study overall: Clustering assigned around 77% of the roughly 420 genotyped donors to the Caucasian-associated ancestry cluster. Points from the study as a whole: Several of the most significant clusters were apparently associated with common viral pathogens in a later analysis.

In the case of this clone: Antigen: not known.

The PCR contained 60 Vbeta and 13 Jbeta primers. Data came from immunoSEQ multiplex PCR; TCRdb stores just in-frame clones and leaves some out. This table holds about 89,000 clones, roughly four fifths found once. Likely unrecorded immune exposures existed in these nominally healthy donors. V was pared by 5 bases and J by 0 bases, with 13 bases between. Germline V gene data show CDR1 as PRHDT and CDR2 as FYEKMQ (reference sequence). This CDR3 is 16 amino acids long. The sequence derives from a man aged 30 to 45 in good health and CMV-seronegative. Sample: PBMCs. This sequence joins TRBV13 and TRBJ2-2, with D tentatively TRBD2 (6 bases). CDR3 residues: CASSLRAGTNTGELFF. CDR3 DNA sequence: TGTGCCAGCAGCCTCCGGGCGGGAACGAACACCGGGGAGCTGTTTTTT.